This T cell receptor (beta chain) comes out of a study of blood T cell repertoires in COVID-19. Germline loops: CDR1 SGHTA, CDR2 FQGTGA. Trimming left V 2 bases short and J 0 bases short, with 23 bases between. The CDR3 spans 20 residues. Sequencing was performed with immunoSEQ multiplex PCR; in TCRdb, only in-frame clones are kept and a portion is missing. Of 120,000 to 150,000 clones in the sample, 84% were seen once. In this sample, this clone turned up once. The sequence derives from a woman between 45 and 65 years old in a cohort sampled during active or convalescent COVID-19. Sequencing input: peripheral blood. The chain employs TRBV7-3 and TRBJ2-4; tentative D call: TRBD2 (7 bases). DNA of the CDR3: TGTGCCAGCAGCTTATACCCGGCGGGGGCCCACGTAATAGCCAAAAACATTCAGTACTTC. This codes for CASSLYPAGAHVIAKNIQYF.